Detailed here is one T cell receptor (beta chain). Its specificity is not known. V shed 2 bases and J 6 bases; nucleotides not matched to a gene: 3. The CDR3 consists of 15 residues. Germline V CDR1 and CDR2: SGHKS, YYEKEE (reference sequence). This entry belongs to a study of cytomegalovirus exposure and HLA in healthy donors. Study-level findings and limits: The authors later found TCR association rates varying by HLA locus, with DRB1 most and HLA-C fewest. An ancestry cluster, one associated with Asian ancestry, reportedly showed fewer N-insertions than the approximately 660-donor mean in a later analysis.

PCR used 60 Vbeta primers and 13 Jbeta primers. Assay: immunoSEQ multiplex PCR; the TCRdb copy retains only in-frame clones and omits some. The top ten clones hold 2.5% to 3% of a sample with fewer than 200,000 clones, 65% to 80% of them seen once. The genes are TRBV5-5 and TRBJ2-3; 13 nucleotides line up with TRBD2. The clonotype originates from a woman aged 50 to 60 in good health and CMV-seropositive. Sequencing was done on a sample of PBMCs. CDR3 protein: CASSFRLAGGDTQYF. The CDR3 coding sequence is TGTGCCAGCAGCTTCCGACTAGCGGGGGGTGATACGCAGTATTTT.